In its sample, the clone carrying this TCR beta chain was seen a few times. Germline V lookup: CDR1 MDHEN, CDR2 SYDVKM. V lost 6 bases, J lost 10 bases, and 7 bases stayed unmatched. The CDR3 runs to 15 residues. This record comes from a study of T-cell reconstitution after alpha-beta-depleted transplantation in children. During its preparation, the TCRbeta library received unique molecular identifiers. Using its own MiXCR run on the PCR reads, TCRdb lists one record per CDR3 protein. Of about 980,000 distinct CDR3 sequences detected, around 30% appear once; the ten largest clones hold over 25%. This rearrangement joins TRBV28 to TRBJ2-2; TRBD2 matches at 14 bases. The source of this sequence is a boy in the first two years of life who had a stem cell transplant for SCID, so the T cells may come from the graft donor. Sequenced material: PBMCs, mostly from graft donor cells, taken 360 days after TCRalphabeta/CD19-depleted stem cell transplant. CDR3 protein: CASSTRLAGGAELFF. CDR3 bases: TGTGCCAGCAGCACCCGACTAGCGGGGGGGGCGGAGCTGTTTTTT.